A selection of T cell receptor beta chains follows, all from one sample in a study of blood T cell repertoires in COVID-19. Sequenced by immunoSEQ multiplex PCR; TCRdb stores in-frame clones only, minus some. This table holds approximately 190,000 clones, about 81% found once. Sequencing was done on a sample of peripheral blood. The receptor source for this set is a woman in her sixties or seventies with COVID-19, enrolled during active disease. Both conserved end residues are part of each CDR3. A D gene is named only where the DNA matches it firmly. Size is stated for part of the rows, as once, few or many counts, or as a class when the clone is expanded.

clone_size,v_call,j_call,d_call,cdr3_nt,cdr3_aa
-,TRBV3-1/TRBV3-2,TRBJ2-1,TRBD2,TGTGCCAGCAGCCAGTTAGCGGGAGGGTCCTACAATGAGCAGTTCTTC,CASSQLAGGSYNEQFF
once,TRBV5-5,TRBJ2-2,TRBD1,TGTGCCAGCAGCCGGGGACAGGGCTGGACCGGGGAGCTGTTTTTT,CASSRGQGWTGELFF
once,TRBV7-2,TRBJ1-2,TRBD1,TGTGCCAGCAGCGATGGACAGGCTAAGGGCTACACCTTC,CASSDGQAKGYTF
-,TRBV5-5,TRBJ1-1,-,TGTGCCAGCAAACCGTGGGACACTACAAACACTGAAGCTTTCTTT,CASKPWDTTNTEAFF
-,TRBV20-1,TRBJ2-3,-,TGCAGTGCTAGTCGTAGCGTGGATACGCAGTATTTT,CSASRSVDTQYF
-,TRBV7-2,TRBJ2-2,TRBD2,TGTGCCACCCGAAATTTAGGACTAGGGGTGAGGACCGGGGAGCTGTTTTTT,CATRNLGLGVRTGELFF
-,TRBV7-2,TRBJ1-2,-,TGTGCCAGCTCTTTGGATTGGGGGGGCTATGGCTACACCTTC,CASSLDWGGYGYTF
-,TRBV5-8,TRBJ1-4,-,TGTGCCAGCAGCTGGGCCGCCCTGGGTACTAATGAAAAACTGTTTTTT,CASSWAALGTNEKLFF
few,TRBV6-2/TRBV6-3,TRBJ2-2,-,TGTGCCAGCAGTTTAAATGGGGGGACGAACACCGGGGAGCTGTTTTTT,CASSLNGGTNTGELFF
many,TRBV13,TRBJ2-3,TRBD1,TGTGCCAGCAGCTCCGGGACAGGGGCGCCAGATACGCAGTATTTT,CASSSGTGAPDTQYF
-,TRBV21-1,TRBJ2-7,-,TGTGCCAGCAGCAGAAGGGACAGGGGTTACGAGCAGTACTTC,CASSRRDRGYEQYF
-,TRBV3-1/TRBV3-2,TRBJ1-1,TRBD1,TGTGCCAGCAGCCAGCCGACAGGGGGCGCGTATGCTTTCTTT,CASSQPTGGAYAFF
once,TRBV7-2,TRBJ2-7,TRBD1,TGTGCCAGCAGCTTAGCTCGACAGGGAACCCCCTACGAGCAGTACTTC,CASSLARQGTPYEQYF
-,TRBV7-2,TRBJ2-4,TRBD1,TGTGCCAGCAGCCTACAGACAGGGGAGACGGCCAAAAACATTCAGTACTTC,CASSLQTGETAKNIQYF
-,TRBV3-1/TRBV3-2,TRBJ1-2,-,TGTGCCAGCAGCCCAATGGGGGAGCGGACTACCGGCTACACCTTC,CASSPMGERTTGYTF
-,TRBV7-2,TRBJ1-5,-,TGTGCCAGCAGCGAGAGGAATGGTCAGCCCCAGCATTTT,CASSERNGQPQHF
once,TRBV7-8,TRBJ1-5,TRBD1,TGTGCCAGCAGCCGGGACAGCCTTAATCAGCCCCAGCATTTT,CASSRDSLNQPQHF